The 23 T cell receptor beta chains given below trace back to one sample, sequenced in a study of CD8+ T cells in alopecia areata. Sequencing relied on a cDNA template that was reverse transcribed from extracted RNA. Produced via immunoSEQ multiplex PCR; TCRdb's table is partial and in-frame only. The sample has fewer than 250,000 clones; 35% to 40% are singletons. The treatment: oral pan-JAK inhibitor, 5-10 mg twice daily. Sequencing used CD4+ T cells sorted from blood, obtained at approximately week 34, from a patient treated with tofacitinib. The receptors shown here come from a human donor with alopecia areata.

This sequence joins TRBV19 and TRBJ1-5; D not resolved. Germline V lookup: CDR1 LNHDA, CDR2 SQIVND (reference sequence). The CDR3 extends over 15 amino acids. V lost 5 bases and J lost 0, with 11 bases in between. CDR3 sequence: CASSSQIYSNQPQHF. The CDR3 DNA reads as TGTGCCAGTAGTTCACAGATTTATAGCAATCAGCCCCAGCATTTT.

This clone was seen more than once but under ten times. DNA of the CDR3: TGTGCCAGTATTCCCGGAGGGGGGGTCACTGAAGCTTTCTTT. Protein: CASIPGGGVTEAFF. The chain couples TRBV19 to TRBJ1-1; D is possibly TRBD1 (6 bases). This CDR3 contains 14 residues. Trimming removed 7 bases from V and 4 bases from J, with 16 bases in between. Germline values: CDR1 LNHDA, CDR2 SQIVND (reference sequence).

This chain links TRBV18 with TRBJ1-2; TRBD1 agrees at 9 bases. In germline, CDR1 is KGHSH, CDR2 LQKENI. CDR3 length equals 14 residues. Unmatched junction bases numbered 3, after V lost 4 bases and J lost 3 bases. This CDR3 is CASSLTGGDYGYTF. DNA of the CDR3: TGTGCCAGCTCACTCACAGGGGGCGACTATGGCTACACCTTC.

In this sample, this clone turned up a few times. The chain links TRBV25-1 to TRBJ2-1; possibly TRBD1 for D (5 bases). Germline V gives CDR1 MGHDK, CDR2 SYGVNS. Trimming pared 5 bases from V and 6 bases from J, leaving 20 bases between. The CDR3 is 16 residues long. The CDR3 coding sequence is TGTGCCAGCAGTCCCAATAGGGGATCTCAAGCCAATGAGCAGTTCTTC. This translates into CASSPNRGSQANEQFF.

Remarks on this clone: A much larger clone lies a single base off, so this may be a read error. The J gene is TRBJ2-1, the V gene TRBV5-4; maybe TRBD1 (6 bases). This CDR3 has 12 residues. Germline CDR1 SGHNT, CDR2 YYREEE (reference sequence). The V end was cut by 4 bases, the J end by 6 bases, with 8 bases between. The CDR3 DNA is TGTGCCAGCAGCGCACAGGGCAATGAGCAGTTCTTC. Encoded protein: CASSAQGNEQFF. Complete variable domain (other parts from reference TRBV5-4 and TRBJ2-1): ETGVTQSPTHLIKTRGQQVTLRCSSQSGHNTVSWYQQALGQGPQFIFQYYREEENGRGNFPPRFSGLQFPNYSSELNVNALELDDSALYLCASSAQGNEQFFGPGTRLTVL.

This chain uses TRBV5-1 with TRBJ1-1; 7 bases align to TRBD1. J lost 2 bases, V lost 0 bases, and 4 bases had no gene match. Looked up from germline, CDR1 is SGHRS and CDR2 is YFSETQ. The CDR3 is 15 amino acids. The CDR3 loop reads CASSLAGQKNTEAFF. The CDR3 coding sequence is TGCGCCAGCAGCTTGGCGGGACAGAAAAACACTGAAGCTTTCTTT.

The chain is built from TRBV5-1 and TRBJ1-2; TRBD1 aligns across 8 bases. The CDR3 has 14 amino acids. Germline values: CDR1 SGHRS, CDR2 YFSETQ. V trimming: 2 bases; J trimming: 4 bases; junction bases outside the gene matches: 4. CDR3 DNA: TGCGCCAGCAGCTTAGGGCAGGGGGCCTATGGCTACACCTTC. Its translation: CASSLGQGAYGYTF.

This clone has just a few counts. The genes are TRBV2 and TRBJ2-7, with 7 bases matching TRBD1. Germline V CDR1 and CDR2: SNHLY, FYNNEI. After removal of 8 bases from V and 2 bases from J, the junction contained 0 bases not matched to a gene. The CDR3 loop spans 11 amino acids. CDR3 nucleotides: TGTGCCAGCGACAGGGCCTACGAGCAGTACTTC. Amino acid sequence: CASDRAYEQYF.

V gene TRBV25-1 combines with J gene TRBJ2-4, with D possibly TRBD2 on 6 matching bases. The V gene's germline CDR1 is MGHDK and CDR2 SYGVNS. This CDR3 region has 13 residues. Trimming cost V 8 bases and J 7 bases, with 15 bases left between them. The DNA for the CDR3 is TGTGCCAGCGCCAGGCAGGCGGGGAACATTCAGTACTTC. The encoded protein is CASARQAGNIQYF. Full variable domain (rest looked up from reference TRBV25-1 and TRBJ2-4): EADIYQTPRYLVIGTGKKITLECSQTMGHDKMYWYQQDPGMELHLIHYSYGVNSTEKGDLSSESTVSRIRTEHFPLTLESARPSHTSQYLCASARQAGNIQYFGAGTRLSVL.

Here the CDR3 DNA reads TGTGCCAGCAGCTTAGAAAAAGCGGGAGGGCCAAAGACCCAGTACTTC. Translated, it gives CASSLEKAGGPKTQYF. The rearrangement joins TRBV11-2 to TRBJ2-5, with 10 bases fitting TRBD2. V lost 0 bases, J lost 6 bases, and 7 bases stayed unmatched. CDR1 is SGHAT and CDR2 is FQNNGV in the germline V gene. CDR3 length: 16 residues.

The rearrangement uses TRBV4-1 and TRBJ1-4; D possibly corresponds to TRBD1 (5 bases). CDR1 is MGHRA, CDR2 YSYEKL, per germline. The ends were cut back, 1 base at V and 5 bases at J, with 11 bases in the middle. This CDR3 comprises 15 residues. The CDR3 here is CASSQAPGPNEKLFF. DNA for the CDR3: TGCGCCAGCAGCCAAGCCCCAGGGCCCAATGAAAAACTGTTTTTT.

This clone was picked up a small number of times. The V gene is TRBV11-1, the J gene TRBJ2-1; 9 bases match TRBD1. Per the germline V gene, CDR1 is SGHAT and CDR2 is FQDESV (reference sequence). The CDR3 length is 14 residues. V shed 5 bases and J 9 bases; nucleotides not matched to a gene: 8. CDR3 DNA sequence: TGTGCCAGCAGCGAACGGACAGGGGCGGGTGAGCAGTTCTTC. This sequence encodes CASSERTGAGEQFF. The variable domain in full, with the rest retrieved from reference TRBV11-1 and TRBJ2-1, is EAEVAQSPRYKITEKSQAVAFWCDPISGHATLYWYRQILGQGPELLVQFQDESVVDDSQLPKDRFSAERLKGVDSTLKIQPAELGDSAMYLCASSERTGAGEQFFGPGTRLTVL.

This clone has more than one count but fewer than ten. The rearrangement uses TRBV4-1 and TRBJ2-7; weak D call: TRBD2 (5 bases). Germline V gives CDR1 MGHRA, CDR2 YSYEKL. V was shortened by 4 bases and J by 5 bases, with 15 bases between the two germline ends. The CDR3 runs 14 residues. The CDR3 is CASSPLSGIHEQYF. Here the CDR3 DNA reads TGCGCCAGCAGCCCGCTCAGCGGAATCCACGAGCAGTACTTC.

The chain carries TRBV27 and TRBJ1-2; TRBD1 is a possible D gene (5 bases). Germline V lookup: CDR1 MNHEY, CDR2 SMNVEV (reference sequence). The CDR3 is made up of 19 amino acids. Trimming removed 3 bases from V and 4 bases from J, with 27 bases in between. The CDR3 reads CASSFSRQGRSNSPYGYTF. The CDR3 coding sequence is TGTGCCAGCAGTTTTAGTAGGCAGGGACGTTCGAATAGTCCCTATGGCTACACCTTC.

This clone has only a few counts. The chain carries TRBV7-8 and TRBJ1-2, with TRBD1 matching over 7 bases. The CDR3 spans 15 residues. The germline V gene has CDR1 SGHVS and CDR2 FQNEAQ. V shed 5 bases, J shed 6 bases, and the junction held 12 bases outside the gene matches. This chain's CDR3 is CASSTSRGARNGYTF. CDR3 DNA: TGTGCCAGCAGCACTAGCAGGGGGGCGCGGAATGGCTACACCTTC.

This clone was detected only a few times. The chain joins TRBV5-1 to TRBJ2-7; 7 nucleotides align to TRBD1. CDR3 length equals 14 residues. Germline V gene data show CDR1 as SGHRS and CDR2 as YFSETQ. Trimming took 3 bases from V and 2 from J; bases not matched to a gene: 5. CDR3 region: CASSSGTVTYEQYF. CDR3 bases: TGCGCCAGCAGCTCCGGGACAGTGACCTACGAGCAGTACTTC.

For the CDR3, the DNA is TGCAGCGTTTTCGAACAGGGGAGGCAGAACACTGAAGCTTTCTTT. Protein: CSVFEQGRQNTEAFF. J is TRBJ1-1 and V is TRBV29-1, with 7 positions matching TRBD1. The trim removed 5 bases at V and 1 base at J, leaving 10 bases unmatched. The germline V gene has CDR1 SQVTM and CDR2 ANQGSEA. The CDR3 covers 15 residues.

The V gene is TRBV30, the J gene TRBJ2-7; D might be TRBD1 (5 bases). Deletions cut 2 bases from V and 2 bases from J, with 13 bases between. CDR3 length: 14 amino acids. Germline V gene lookup returns CDR1 GTSNPN and CDR2 SVGIG (reference sequence). The CDR3, as DNA: TGTGCCTGGAGTACCCAGGTAGGGGCCTACGAGCAGTACTTC. Protein: CAWSTQVGAYEQYF.

This sequence joins TRBV11-2 and TRBJ2-7, with 10 bases lining up with TRBD1. CDR3 length: 14 residues. After removal of 3 bases from V and 6 bases from J, the junction contained 5 bases not matched to a gene. Germline CDR1 SGHAT, CDR2 FQNNGV. The CDR3 region is CASSFRDRGGEQYF. The CDR3 coding sequence is TGTGCCAGCAGCTTCCGGGACAGGGGCGGCGAGCAGTACTTC. Full variable domain (missing parts from reference TRBV11-2 and TRBJ2-7): EAGVAQSPRYKIIEKRQSVAFWCNPISGHATLYWYQQILGQGPKLLIQFQNNGVVDDSQLPKDRFSAERLKGVDSTLKIQPAKLEDSAVYLCASSFRDRGGEQYFGPGTRLTVT.

The J gene is TRBJ2-1, the V gene TRBV4-1; 9 bases are a match to TRBD1. The CDR3 sequence is 15 residues long. Unmatched junction bases numbered 7, after V lost 1 base and J lost 9 bases. Germline CDR1 is MGHRA and CDR2 is YSYEKL. CDR3: CASSQVGQGKSEQFF. In nucleotides, the CDR3 is TGCGCCAGCAGCCAAGTGGGACAGGGAAAAAGTGAGCAGTTCTTC.

The sample holds a few counts of this clone. The same CDR3 is also encoded by other DNA sequences in this sample. V and J are TRBV7-9 and TRBJ1-2; D unclear. Germline V lookup: CDR1 SEHNR, CDR2 FQNEAQ (reference sequence). The length of the CDR3 is 13 residues. Between the trimmed V and J ends, which lost 1 base and 3 bases, there was a span of 6 bases. The CDR3: CASSLGGDYGYTF. The CDR3 DNA is TGTGCCAGCAGCTTAGGTGGGGACTATGGCTACACCTTC.

This sequence joins TRBV2 and TRBJ1-5, with D possibly matching TRBD1 (5 bases). The CDR3 sequence is 13 residues long. The V gene lost 5 bases and the J gene lost 5 bases, with 10 bases spanning the gap. Looked up from germline, CDR1 is SNHLY and CDR2 is FYNNEI. In DNA form, the CDR3 reads TGTGCCAGCAGTATGGGGGAACATCAGCCCCAGCATTTT. This codes for CASSMGEHQPQHF. The full variable domain, its missing parts supplied by reference TRBV2 and TRBJ1-5, is EPEVTQTPSHQVTQMGQEVILRCVPISNHLYFYWYRQILGQKVEFLVSFYNNEISEKSEIFDDQFSVERPDGSNFTLKIRSTKLEDSAMYFCASSMGEHQPQHFGDGTRLSIL.

The CDR3: CAWTREDRGNTEAFF. The CDR3 DNA sequence: TGTGCCTGGACCAGAGAGGACAGGGGAAACACTGAAGCTTTCTTT. The rearrangement uses TRBV30 and TRBJ1-1, with 9 bases that match TRBD1. The CDR3 sequence is 15 residues long. J gave up 2 bases and V 4 bases, and 8 bases lay outside the gene matches. The germline V gene has CDR1 GTSNPN and CDR2 SVGIG (reference sequence).